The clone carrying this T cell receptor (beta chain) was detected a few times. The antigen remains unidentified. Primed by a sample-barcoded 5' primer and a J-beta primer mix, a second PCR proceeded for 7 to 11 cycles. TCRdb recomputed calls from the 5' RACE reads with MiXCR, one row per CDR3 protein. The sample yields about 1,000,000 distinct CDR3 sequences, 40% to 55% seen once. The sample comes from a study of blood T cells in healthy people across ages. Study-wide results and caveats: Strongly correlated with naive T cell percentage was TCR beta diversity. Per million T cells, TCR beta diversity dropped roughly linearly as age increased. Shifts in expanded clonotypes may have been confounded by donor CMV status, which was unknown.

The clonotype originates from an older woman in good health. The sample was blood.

CDR3 nucleotide sequence: TGCAGCGTTGAGCCAGGCAGCTATGGCTACACCTTC. Translating it yields CSVEPGSYGYTF. The chain uses TRBV29-1 and TRBJ1-2; D not certain. Germline assignment: CDR1 SQVTM and CDR2 ANQGSEA. CDR3 length: 12 amino acids. Deletions cut 3 bases from V and 4 bases from J, with 9 bases between.